What follows describes a single TCR beta chain. Its target antigen remains unknown. Base qualities are not provided; no much larger clone lies one nucleotide away. The data derive from a study of blood T cell repertoires in COVID-19 (dated by TCRdb to 2020 to 2022). With regard to the full study: Collaborator samples came from the United States, Italy and Spain and covered acute and convalescent phases of COVID-19. The material from the prospective study consisted of cDNA or gDNA derived from T cells, B-cell-depleted T cells, or PBMCs. The dataset comprised deeply sampled blood TCRbeta repertoires from subjects exposed to, actively infected with, or recovered from COVID-19. The repertoires were released in a freely available public database intended as a resource for research on the immune response to SARS-CoV-2. The samples were drawn from two sources: the first 160 participants of the ongoing ImmuneRACE study, and over 1,000 subjects contributed by 6 global collaborators. A de-identified subject ID, COVID-19 status, age in years and sex were almost always included in the sample metadata. Where available, HLA class I and class II types were obtained from metadata supplied by the sample provider rather than from assay-based typing.

Whole blood was collected in K2EDTA tubes by collaborating institutions according to the institutions' own protocols. Collaborator samples were shipped for TCRbeta analysis as frozen whole blood, isolated PBMCs, or DNA extracted from either sample type. Overall results and qualifications from the work: How much clinical and demographic metadata was included differed by source and by participant, and the metadata was provided uncurated.

V lost 5 bases and J lost 8 bases; the stretch between them is 12 bases long. CDR1 LGHDT and CDR2 YNNKEL were looked up in the germline V gene (reference sequence). The CDR3 goes from the cysteine to the phenylalanine over 12 residues. Solely the CDR3 DNA is kept, with 36 bases framed from the first base. TCRbeta CDR3 regions were amplified from genomic DNA using the immunoSEQ Assay, a bias-controlled multiplex PCR. As for how the authors treated the data: The number of nucleated cells in each sample was estimated by amplification of reference gene primers within the assay. Sequence reads were collapsed and filtered to measure the absolute abundance of every unique TCRbeta CDR3 rearrangement. For each sample, productive Simpson clonality was calculated as the square root of Simpson's diversity index over productive rearrangements. TCRdb stores this immuneACCESS table with in-frame sequences only. Part of the clones is absent; in the studies checked, under half of the shortfall reflects unresolved V genes, and no reason is known for the rest. V and J calls and clone size are those listed in that table; D and trimming were worked out from the DNA. The sample records around 56,000 clones, about 86% of which are singletons. The ten largest make up 25% to 35% of the sample.

The source of this sequence is a woman aged 80 or over with active or convalescent COVID-19. Sample: peripheral blood. The chain employs TRBV3-1 (or the pseudogene TRBV3-2) and TRBJ1-2; the D gene is perhaps TRBD1, on 6 matching bases. The CDR3 protein: CASSGGGGGYTF. The DNA reads as follows: TGTGCCAGCAGCGGTGGGGGGGGCGGCTACACCTTC.